The next 10 T cell receptor beta chains were all read from a single sample in a study of T cell changes during pregnancy in multiple sclerosis. Libraries were prepared by immunoSEQ multiplex PCR; TCRdb keeps only in-frame clonotypes and omits some of them. The sample shows tens of thousands of clones, 91% of them seen only once. The sample was peripheral blood, taken in the third trimester of pregnancy. The receptors come from a female donor in good health, enrolled as a control in a pregnancy study.

The chain recombines TRBV7-2 with TRBJ1-2; D call uncertain. The CDR3 length is 14 residues. CDR1 and CDR2 from the germline V gene are SGHTA and FQGNSA. V lost 1 base and J 4 bases, leaving 10 bases between the germline ends. Here the CDR3 reads CASSLERTVYGYTF. CDR3 DNA: TGTGCCAGCAGCTTAGAGCGGACCGTCTATGGCTACACCTTC.

The rearrangement joins TRBV6-6 to TRBJ1-6, with 8 bases matching TRBD1. J lost 6 bases, V lost 5 bases, and 6 bases had no gene match. The CDR3 length is 15 residues. CDR1 is MNHNY and CDR2 is SVGAGI in the germline V gene (reference sequence). This CDR3 reads CASSPRGQGNSPLHF. In DNA form, the CDR3 reads TGTGCCAGCAGTCCACGAGGACAGGGTAATTCACCCCTCCACTTT.

This clone was picked up one time. This chain links TRBV4-2 with TRBJ1-2; D call uncertain. There are 15 residues in the CDR3. CDR1 LGHNA and CDR2 YNFKEQ come from the germline V gene. The germline V and J ends were trimmed by 0 bases and 0 bases, with 8 bases remaining between them. The CDR3 reads CASSQESQPNYGYTF. In DNA form, the CDR3 reads TGTGCCAGCAGCCAAGAGTCACAACCTAACTATGGCTACACCTTC.

J is TRBJ2-7 and V is TRBV2; TRBD2 agrees at 7 bases. Germline loops: CDR1 SNHLY, CDR2 FYNNEI. The CDR3 totals 15 residues. V lost 6 bases to trimming and J lost 6 bases; unmatched junction nucleotides: 14. The CDR3 reads CASSVLGGSASEQYF. In DNA, the CDR3 is TGTGCCAGCAGCGTCCTGGGCGGGAGCGCCTCCGAGCAGTACTTC. Supplemented by reference TRBV2 and TRBJ2-7, the full variable domain reads EPEVTQTPSHQVTQMGQEVILRCVPISNHLYFYWYRQILGQKVEFLVSFYNNEISEKSEIFDDQFSVERPDGSNFTLKIRSTKLEDSAMYFCASSVLGGSASEQYFGPGTRLTVT.

The V gene is TRBV4-3, the J gene TRBJ2-6; 9 bases fit TRBD1. The length of the CDR3 is 17 residues. CDR1 is LGHNA, CDR2 YSLEER, per germline. The J segment lost 0 bases and the V segment lost 8 bases, leaving 8 bases of the junction unmatched. This CDR3 is CASSGTGLHSGANVLTF. For the CDR3, the DNA is TGCGCCAGCTCCGGGACAGGGTTACACTCTGGGGCCAACGTCCTGACTTTC.

The gene calls are TRBV5-1 and TRBJ2-1; the match to TRBD1 covers 8 bases. V dropped 3 bases and J dropped 2; count of bases not matched to a gene: 7. The CDR3 spans 16 residues. Germline lookup yields CDR1 SGHRS and CDR2 YFSETQ. CDR3 coding DNA: TGCGCCAGCAGCTCCCTGGACAGGGTACCCTACAATGAGCAGTTCTTC. Protein product: CASSSLDRVPYNEQFF.

This rearrangement joins TRBV29-1 to TRBJ1-3; no definite D call. CDR3 length: 12 amino acids. Germline V gene sequence: CDR1 SQVTM, CDR2 ANQGSEA. The V end was cut by 2 bases, the J end by 1 base, with 3 bases between. CDR3 DNA sequence: TGCAGCGTTGAACAGTCTGGAAACACCATATATTTT. Protein product: CSVEQSGNTIYF.

The genes are TRBV25-1 and TRBJ2-3; 9 bases map to TRBD2. The CDR3 length is 17 residues. The J segment lost 5 bases and the V segment lost 6 bases, leaving 15 bases of the junction unmatched. Germline V gene sequence: CDR1 MGHDK, CDR2 SYGVNS. The CDR3 region is CASSPPLAGSSGDTQYF. CDR3 DNA: TGTGCCAGCAGCCCACCCCTAGCGGGGAGTTCGGGAGATACGCAGTATTTT.

The rearrangement joins TRBV4-1 to TRBJ2-5, with TRBD1 identical over 9 bases. Germline V gene data show CDR1 as MGHRA and CDR2 as YSYEKL. The J segment lost 5 bases and the V segment lost 0 bases, leaving 1 base of the junction unmatched. There are 14 residues in the CDR3. CDR3 protein: CASSQEDRGETQYF. The CDR3 bases are TGCGCCAGCAGCCAAGAAGACAGGGGGGAGACCCAGTACTTC.

V and J are TRBV7-2 and TRBJ2-3; possibly TRBD1 for D (5 bases). CDR3 length equals 17 residues. Germline V gene lookup returns CDR1 SGHTA and CDR2 FQGNSA. The V and J ends lost 0 bases and 4 bases respectively, with 17 bases between them. DNA for the CDR3: TGTGCCAGCAGCTTAGCTTTCCAGGGTCCGGGCGCAGATACGCAGTATTTT. The encoded protein is CASSLAFQGPGADTQYF. Supplemented by reference TRBV7-2 and TRBJ2-3, the full variable domain reads GAGVSQSPSNKVTEKGKDVELRCDPISGHTALYWYRQSLGQGLEFLIYFQGNSAPDKSGLPSDRFSAERTGGSVSTLTIQRTQQEDSAVYLCASSLAFQGPGADTQYFGPGTRLTVL.